The 11 T cell receptor beta chains listed next were all sequenced from one sample in a study of identical twins. One entry per CDR3 protein, called by TCRdb with MiXCR from the 5' RACE reads. The repertoire has about 1.7 million distinct CDR3 sequences, about 31% of them found once; the top ten carry approximately 0.25%. The material sequenced was cord blood. These receptors all stem from a newborn girl in good health.

A note on this clonotype: A much larger clone differs by one base, so this may be a read error. The chain employs TRBV29-1 and TRBJ2-3, with TRBD1 matching 7 bases. The CDR3 is 15 residues long. Germline CDR1 and CDR2: SQVTM and ANQGSEA. CDR3: CSVGTRSQGTDAQYF. The CDR3 bases are TGCAGCGTTGGGACCAGGTCTCAGGGGACAGATGCGCAGTATTTT.

V is TRBV9 and J is TRBJ2-3; D possibly corresponds to TRBD2 (6 bases). The CDR3 spans 18 residues. CDR1 and CDR2 from the germline V gene are SGDLS and YYNGEE. V was cut by 0 bases and J by 2 bases, with 19 bases left in between. This CDR3 reads CASSVAGGRGSSTDTQYF. DNA of the CDR3: TGTGCCAGCAGCGTAGCCGGAGGACGGGGGAGTTCCACAGATACGCAGTATTTT.

This chain links TRBV4-2 with TRBJ2-1; tentatively, D is TRBD2 (5 bases). With 0 bases removed from V and 5 bases from J, the gap between germline ends came to 11 bases. The CDR3 is 15 residues long. In germline, CDR1 is LGHNA, CDR2 YNFKEQ. This chain's CDR3 is CASSQEGRVNNEQFF. DNA of the CDR3: TGTGCCAGCAGCCAAGAAGGGCGGGTAAACAATGAGCAGTTCTTC.

In this sample, this clonotype turned up a few times. The chain combines TRBV12-3 or TRBV12-4 with TRBJ2-7; possible D gene TRBD1, 6 bases. Trimming removed 7 bases at V and 0 bases at J, with 13 bases between. CDR3 length: 14 residues. The CDR3 DNA is TGTGCCAGCAACTTACAGGGCCCCTCCTACGAGCAGTACTTC. This sequence encodes CASNLQGPSYEQYF.

This clonotype occurred a few times. V is TRBV20-1 and J is TRBJ2-1, with 7 nucleotides matching TRBD2. CDR1 and CDR2 from the germline V gene are DFQATT and SNEGSKA (reference sequence). CDR3 size: 16 residues. V was clipped by 3 bases and J by 4 bases; unmatched bases: 12. Here the CDR3 reads CSASKASGKSYNEQFF. Here the CDR3 DNA reads TGCAGTGCTAGTAAAGCCAGCGGGAAGTCGTACAATGAGCAGTTCTTC.

This chain connects TRBV12-3 or TRBV12-4 to TRBJ2-3, with 9 bases matching TRBD2. The CDR3 consists of 15 residues. The trim removed 10 bases at V and 5 bases at J, leaving 13 bases unmatched. This chain's CDR3 is CATRGRGVAIDTQYF. As DNA, the CDR3 is TGTGCCACACGCGGGAGGGGAGTTGCAATAGATACGCAGTATTTT.

This clonotype was seen a few times. V is TRBV6-9 and J is TRBJ2-5; D is undetermined. Per the germline V gene, CDR1 is MNHGY and CDR2 is SVAAGI. V was cut by 4 bases and J by 0 bases, with 9 bases left in between. The CDR3 runs to 14 residues. CDR3 loop: CASSFKENQETQYF. Here the CDR3 DNA reads TGTGCCAGCAGTTTTAAGGAGAACCAAGAGACCCAGTACTTC.

The genes are TRBV5-4 and TRBJ2-3; TRBD2 matches at 10 bases. Germline CDR1 is SGHNT and CDR2 is YYREEE (reference sequence). Trimming at V came to 9 bases and at J to 1 base, leaving 5 bases not matched to a gene. The CDR3 totals 14 residues. DNA of the CDR3: TGTGCCACTGGAGGACTAGCGGGCACAGATACGCAGTATTTT. Translation: CATGGLAGTDTQYF.

This clonotype was found a few times. V usage is TRBV20-1 and J usage is TRBJ2-5, with D possibly TRBD2 on 5 matching bases. The J call may not be correct, given that the DNA end is closer to TRBJ2-7. Germline CDR1 and CDR2: DFQATT and SNEGSKA (reference sequence). The CDR3 is 13 residues long. The CDR3 DNA reads as TGCAGTGCTAGACGGACTGCGTCGTCCGAGCAGTACTTC. Translation gives CSARRTASSEQYF.

This clonotype was counted a few times. V gene TRBV5-1 combines with J gene TRBJ2-7, with D unresolved. The V gene's germline CDR1 is SGHRS and CDR2 YFSETQ. V was pared by 1 base and J by 1 base, with 12 bases between. This CDR3 is 15 amino acids long. The CDR3 protein is CASSLSAGESYEQYF. CDR3 bases: TGCGCCAGCAGCTTGAGCGCAGGAGAATCCTACGAGCAGTACTTC.

This rearrangement joins TRBV6-1 to TRBJ2-4; D possibly corresponds to TRBD1 (5 bases). This CDR3 region has 17 residues. The V gene's germline CDR1 is MNHNS and CDR2 SASEGT. The V and J ends lost 2 bases and 0 bases respectively, with 14 bases between them. The CDR3 region is CASSERDQTVAKNIQYF. Written as DNA, the CDR3 is TGTGCCAGCAGTGAAAGGGATCAGACAGTAGCCAAAAACATTCAGTACTTC.